This T cell receptor beta chain is drawn from a study of technical replicates of blood from a few donors. The CDR3 covers 14 residues. The germline CDR1 and CDR2 sequences are LNHDA and SQIVND (reference sequence). Between the trimmed V and J ends, which lost 5 bases and 6 bases, there was a span of 16 bases. The assay was immunoSEQ multiplex PCR, and TCRdb's table has in-frame clones only and misses some. Among over 10,000 clones listed, 95% were seen once. The receptor's source is a human donor in good health. The sequenced material came from PBMCs. This rearrangement joins TRBV19 to TRBJ2-5; D is perhaps TRBD1 (5 bases). CDR3 DNA: TGTGCCAGTAGTCTCGACAGAGGTCATAAGACCCAGTACTTC. This sequence encodes CASSLDRGHKTQYF.